This T cell receptor (beta chain) was sequenced in a study of post-analysis software for immune sequencing data. Broader study findings: There were four or five TRBV segments more frequent in patients than controls, and TRBV5-6, TRBV5-1 and TRBV20-1 were among them.

A note on this clonotype: Its target is unknown. One junction end disagrees with the germline gene, perhaps due to a read error.

Unique molecular identifiers had been added to the TCR beta cDNA libraries. Using its own MiXCR run on the PCR reads, TCRdb lists one record per CDR3 protein. The sample carries about 770,000 distinct CDR3 sequences, more than 45% recorded once. Per germline, CDR1 KGHDR and CDR2 SFDVKD. CDR3 length: 14 amino acids. This TCR derives from a girl aged 5-17 years with multiple sclerosis. The chain carries TRBV24-1 and TRBJ1-2; 7 bases agree with TRBD1. Sequencing was done on a sample of blood. For the CDR3, the DNA is TGTGCCACCAGTGACCGGGACAGCTACTATAGCTACACCTTC. Its protein product is CATSDRDSYYSYTF.